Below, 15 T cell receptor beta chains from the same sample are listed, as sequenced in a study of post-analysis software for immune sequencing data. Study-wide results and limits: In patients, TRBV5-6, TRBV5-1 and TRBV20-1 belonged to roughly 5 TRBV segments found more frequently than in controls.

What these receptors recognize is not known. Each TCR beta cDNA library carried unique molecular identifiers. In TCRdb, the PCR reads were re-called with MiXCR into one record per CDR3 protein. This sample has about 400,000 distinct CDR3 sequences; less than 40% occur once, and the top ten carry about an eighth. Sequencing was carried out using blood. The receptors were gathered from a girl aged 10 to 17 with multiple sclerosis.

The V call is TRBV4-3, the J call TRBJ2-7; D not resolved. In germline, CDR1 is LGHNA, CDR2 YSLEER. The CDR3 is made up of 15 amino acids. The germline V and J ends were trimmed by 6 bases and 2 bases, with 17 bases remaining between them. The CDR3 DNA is TGCGCCAGCAGTCCTTTACCGGTGGCAACCTACGAGCAGTACTTC. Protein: CASSPLPVATYEQYF.

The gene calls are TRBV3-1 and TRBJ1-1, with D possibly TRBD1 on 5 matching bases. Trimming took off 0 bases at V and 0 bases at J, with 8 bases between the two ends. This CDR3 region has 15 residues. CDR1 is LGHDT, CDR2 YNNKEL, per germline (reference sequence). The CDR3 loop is CASSQEGQLNTEAFF. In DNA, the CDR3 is TGTGCCAGCAGCCAAGAGGGGCAGCTGAACACTGAAGCTTTCTTT.

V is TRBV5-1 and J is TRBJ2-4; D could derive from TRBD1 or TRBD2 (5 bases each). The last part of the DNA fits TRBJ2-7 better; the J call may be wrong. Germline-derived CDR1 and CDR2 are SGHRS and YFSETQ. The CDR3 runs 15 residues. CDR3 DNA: TGCGCCAGCAGCTTGCCCCGGGGCAGGGACGACGAGCAGTACTTC. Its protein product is CASSLPRGRDDEQYF.

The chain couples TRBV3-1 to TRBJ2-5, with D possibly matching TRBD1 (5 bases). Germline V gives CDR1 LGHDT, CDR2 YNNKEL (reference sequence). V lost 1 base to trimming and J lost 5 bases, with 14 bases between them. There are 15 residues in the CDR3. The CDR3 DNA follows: TGTGCCAGCAGCCAAGCATACGGCGCAGGGGAGACCCAGTACTTC. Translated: CASSQAYGAGETQYF.

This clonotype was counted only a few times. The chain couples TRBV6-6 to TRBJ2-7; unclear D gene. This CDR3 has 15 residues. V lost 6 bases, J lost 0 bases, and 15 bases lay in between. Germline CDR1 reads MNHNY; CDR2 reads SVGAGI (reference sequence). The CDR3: CASSSDLPLSYEQYF. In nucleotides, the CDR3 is TGTGCCAGCAGCTCAGACCTCCCCCTCTCCTACGAGCAGTACTTC.

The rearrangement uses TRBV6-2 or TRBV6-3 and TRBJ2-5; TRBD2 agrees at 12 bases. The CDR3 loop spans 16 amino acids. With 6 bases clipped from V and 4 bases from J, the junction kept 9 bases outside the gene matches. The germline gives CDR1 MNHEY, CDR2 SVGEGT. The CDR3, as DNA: TGTGCCAGCAGCCGACCCACTAGCGGGAGGAGAGAGACCCAGTACTTC. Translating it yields CASSRPTSGRRETQYF.

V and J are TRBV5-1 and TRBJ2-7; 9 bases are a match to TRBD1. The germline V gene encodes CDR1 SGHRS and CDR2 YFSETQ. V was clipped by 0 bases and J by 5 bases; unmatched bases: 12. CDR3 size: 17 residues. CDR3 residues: CASSLARDRAPTDEQYF. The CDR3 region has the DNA TGCGCCAGCAGCTTGGCCAGGGACAGGGCCCCAACGGACGAGCAGTACTTC. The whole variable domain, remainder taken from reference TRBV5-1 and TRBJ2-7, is KAGVTQTPRYLIKTRGQQVTLSCSPISGHRSVSWYQQTPGQGLQFLFEYFSETQRNKGNFPGRFSGRQFSNSRSEMNVSTLELGDSALYLCASSLARDRAPTDEQYFGPGTRLTVT.

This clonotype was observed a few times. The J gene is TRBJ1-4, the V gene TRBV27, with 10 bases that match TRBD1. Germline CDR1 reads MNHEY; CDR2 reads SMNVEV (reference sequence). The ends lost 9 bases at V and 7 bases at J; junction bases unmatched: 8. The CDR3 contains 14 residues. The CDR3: CASTIRDRGEKLFF. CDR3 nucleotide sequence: TGTGCCAGTACGATCCGGGACAGGGGTGAAAAACTGTTTTTT.

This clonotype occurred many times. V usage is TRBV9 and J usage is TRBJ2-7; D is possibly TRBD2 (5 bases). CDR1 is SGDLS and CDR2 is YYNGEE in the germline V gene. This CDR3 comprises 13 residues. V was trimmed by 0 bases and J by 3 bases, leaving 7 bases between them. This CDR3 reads CASSVGGRYEQYF. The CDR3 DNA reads TGTGCCAGCAGCGTAGGAGGGCGCTACGAGCAGTACTTC.

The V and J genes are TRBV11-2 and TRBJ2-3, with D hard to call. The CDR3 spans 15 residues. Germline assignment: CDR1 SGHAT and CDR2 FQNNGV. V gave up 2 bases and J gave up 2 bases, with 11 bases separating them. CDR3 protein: CASSLIYGYTDTQYF. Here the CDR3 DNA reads TGTGCCAGCAGCTTAATTTATGGGTACACAGATACGCAGTATTTT.

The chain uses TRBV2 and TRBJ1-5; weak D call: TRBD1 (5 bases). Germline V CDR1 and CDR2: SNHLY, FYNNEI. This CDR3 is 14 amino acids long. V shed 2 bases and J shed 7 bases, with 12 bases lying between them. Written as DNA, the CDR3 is TGTGCCAGCAGTGAATATGGGGGTAGCCAGCCCCAGCATTTT. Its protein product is CASSEYGGSQPQHF.

The CDR3 spells CASSVGTSGGLDTQYF. The CDR3 DNA is TGTGCCAGCAGCGTAGGGACTAGCGGGGGTTTAGATACGCAGTATTTT. The V call is TRBV9, the J call TRBJ2-3, with 13 bases aligning to TRBD2. CDR3 length: 16 residues. In germline, CDR1 is SGDLS, CDR2 YYNGEE. Trimming took 0 bases from V and 5 from J; bases not matched to a gene: 3. Full variable domain (missing parts from reference TRBV9 and TRBJ2-3): DSGVTQTPKHLITATGQRVTLRCSPRSGDLSVYWYQQSLDQGLQFLIQYYNGEERAKGNILERFSAQQFPDLHSELNLSSLELGDSALYFCASSVGTSGGLDTQYFGPGTRLTVL.

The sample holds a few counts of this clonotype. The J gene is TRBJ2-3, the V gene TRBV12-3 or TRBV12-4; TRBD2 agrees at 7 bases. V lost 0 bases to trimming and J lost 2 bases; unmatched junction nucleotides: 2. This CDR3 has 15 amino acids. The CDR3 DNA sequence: TGTGCCAGCAGTTTAGCGGGGGGGATCACAGATACGCAGTATTTT. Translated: CASSLAGGITDTQYF.

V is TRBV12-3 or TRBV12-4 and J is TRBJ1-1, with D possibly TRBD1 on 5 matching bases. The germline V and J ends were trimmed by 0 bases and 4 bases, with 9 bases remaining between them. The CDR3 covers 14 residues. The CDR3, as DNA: TGTGCCAGCAGTTTAGCAGGGGCGGGCACTGAAGCTTTCTTT. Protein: CASSLAGAGTEAFF.

Here the CDR3 DNA reads TGTGCCAGCAGTACCTGGACAGGGGGACATGAGCAGTTCTTC. It specifies CASSTWTGGHEQFF. The J gene is TRBJ2-1, the V gene TRBV12-3 or TRBV12-4; 10 bases are a match to TRBD1. This CDR3 is 14 amino acids long. Trimming took 5 bases from V and 8 from J; bases not matched to a gene: 6.